This T cell receptor (beta chain) was obtained from a study of blood T cell repertoires in COVID-19. Looked up from germline, CDR1 is SGDLS and CDR2 is YYNGEE. The CDR3 length is 15 residues. V lost 0 bases and J lost 7, with 13 bases in between. The participants were between about 18 and 90 years old and came from about two dozen US areas. Participant-reported clinical history was the basis for cohort assignment. Before being deemed recovered, Cohort 3 donors had two negative PCRs, clearance, or symptom resolution. In the study's own analysis: Cell counts per sample came from amplifying reference gene primers. The method was immunoSEQ multiplex PCR; TCRdb's version includes in-frame clones alone and lacks a portion of them. That table gives V, J and clone size, and the DNA gave D and trimming. The sample consists of some 350,000 clones, 80% to 90% of them appearing once.

The source is a young man who had recovered from COVID-19. Sequencing used PBMCs or T cells enriched from blood (not recorded which). The chain uses TRBV9 and TRBJ1-4; D unresolved. The CDR3, as DNA: TGTGCCAGCAGCGTAGGTACCGGGTCTCGTGAAAAACTGTTTTTT. Translating it yields CASSVGTGSREKLFF.